This T cell receptor (beta chain) comes out of a study of monozygotic twins with inflammatory bowel disease. TCRdb reworked the 5' RACE reads into one entry per CDR3 protein, no DNA. This sample's table reports approximately 400,000 distinct CDR3 sequences. Germline V gene sequence: CDR1 LGHNA, CDR2 YSLEER. The CDR3 consists of 15 residues. No sorting of T cells preceded isolation of total RNA from whole blood. Sequencing used blood. The V gene is TRBV4-3, the J gene TRBJ2-1; the TCRdb D gene call, TRBD1, has no DNA to confirm it. The sequence was collected from a human donor with ulcerative colitis or Crohn's disease, or a healthy co-twin of an affected twin (not recorded which). CDR3 protein: CASSQDRFSGGEQFF.